The 9 T cell receptor beta chains presented below share a single source sample, sequenced in a study of shared clonotypes between healthy human individuals. This table comes from immunoSEQ multiplex PCR, and its TCRdb copy is limited to in-frame clones, with some not included. Of about a million clones in the sample, 60% to 85% were seen once. Source material: memory CD4+ T cells from PBMCs. The subset here: CD45RA-negative fraction. These receptors came from a man between 18 and 29 years old in good health. Some clones in this sample may be carry-over from other donors' samples.

The gene calls are TRBV2 and TRBJ2-1, with TRBD1 matching over 8 bases. The CDR3 has 16 amino acids. J lost 1 base, V lost 4 bases, and 6 bases had no gene match. The germline gives CDR1 SNHLY, CDR2 FYNNEI. The CDR3 DNA is TGTGCCAGCAGTGTAACGACAGGGGCGTCCTACAATGAGCAGTTCTTC. Amino acid sequence: CASSVTTGASYNEQFF. Filled out from reference TRBV2 and TRBJ2-1, the complete variable domain reads EPEVTQTPSHQVTQMGQEVILRCVPISNHLYFYWYRQILGQKVEFLVSFYNNEISEKSEIFDDQFSVERPDGSNFTLKIRSTKLEDSAMYFCASSVTTGASYNEQFFGPGTRLTVL.

The CDR3 DNA is TGCAGCGCGACAGTGAACACTGAAGCTTTCTTT. Its protein is CSATVNTEAFF. The J gene is TRBJ1-1, the V gene TRBV29-1, with a tentative D call TRBD1 (5 bases). CDR3 length: 11 residues. Germline CDR1 is SQVTM and CDR2 is ANQGSEA. Trimming shortened V by 7 bases and J by 0 bases, and 6 bases separated the two germline ends. The whole variable domain, filled in from reference TRBV29-1 and TRBJ1-1, reads SAVISQKPSRDICQRGTSLTIQCQVDSQVTMMFWYRQQPGQSLTLIATANQGSEATYESGFVIDKFPISRPNLTFSTLTVSNMSPEDSSIYLCSATVNTEAFFGQGTRLTVV.

Here the CDR3 reads CASSLGDSDIQYF. CDR3 nucleotide sequence: TGTGCCAGCAGCTTGGGGGATTCGGACATTCAGTACTTC. This sequence joins TRBV5-5 and TRBJ2-4, with no clear D. With 0 bases removed from V and 8 bases from J, the gap between germline ends came to 9 bases. Germline V gene data show CDR1 as SGHKS and CDR2 as YYEKEE (reference sequence). The CDR3 covers 13 residues.

This clone has just a few counts. CDR3 DNA: TGCGCCAGCAGTCAACAGGGGAAATCAAACACCATATATTTT. It specifies CASSQQGKSNTIYF. The gene calls are TRBV23-1 and TRBJ1-3; D possibly corresponds to TRBD1 (6 bases). TRBV23-1 is classed as an ORF, of uncertain function. The germline V and J ends were trimmed by 2 bases and 6 bases, with 11 bases remaining between them. The CDR3 spans 14 residues.

This clone came up once. J is TRBJ1-5 and V is TRBV5-4; TRBD1 matches at 8 bases. The CDR3 length is 15 residues. CDR1 is SGHNT and CDR2 is YYREEE in the germline V gene (reference sequence). V was pared by 0 bases and J by 6 bases, with 5 bases of the junction left unmatched. CDR3 in DNA: TGTGCCAGCAGCTTGGGCGGACAGGGAGGTCAGCCCCAGCATTTT. Amino acids: CASSLGGQGGQPQHF.

This clone was counted many times. V gene TRBV29-1 combines with J gene TRBJ1-1, with D uncertain. Deletions cut 1 base from V and 0 bases from J, with 6 bases between. The CDR3 totals 13 residues. CDR1 and CDR2 (germline): SQVTM, ANQGSEA. CDR3 nucleotides: TGCAGCGTTGAAGGGGCGCTGAACACTGAAGCTTTCTTT. It specifies CSVEGALNTEAFF.

This clone has a handful of counts. In DNA, the CDR3 is TGCGCCAGCAGCCCGCTGGGAAGGGGGGCCTTCCGAACTGAAGCTTTCTTT. Its translation: CASSPLGRGAFRTEAFF. The chain couples TRBV5-1 to TRBJ1-1; D is possibly TRBD1 (6 bases). The CDR3 spans 17 residues. The V gene lost 4 bases and the J gene lost 5 bases, with 24 bases spanning the gap. Germline V gives CDR1 SGHRS, CDR2 YFSETQ.

A word on this clone: In the same sample, other DNA sequences code for this CDR3. The chain combines TRBV7-2 with TRBJ2-5; TRBD2 matches at 14 bases. The V gene end was trimmed by 5 bases and the J gene end by 4 bases; junction bases not matched to a gene: 6. The CDR3 runs to 16 residues. The V gene's germline CDR1 is SGHTA and CDR2 FQGNSA. CDR3 DNA sequence: TGTGCCAGCAGCCCAAGACTAGCGGGAGGGAGAGAGACCCAGTACTTC. As protein: CASSPRLAGGRETQYF.

The chain is built from TRBV6-1 and TRBJ1-4; D unresolved. Trimming removed 1 base at V and 10 bases at J, with 19 bases between. Germline assignment: CDR1 MNHNS and CDR2 SASEGT. The CDR3 loop spans 16 amino acids. The CDR3 protein is CASSEVVGIQLGKLFF. CDR3 coding DNA: TGTGCCAGCAGTGAAGTTGTAGGGATTCAGTTAGGAAAACTGTTTTTT.